This T cell receptor beta chain was profiled in a study of blood T cell repertoires in COVID-19. For the study at large: Sites across the United States, Italy and Spain contributed samples from acute and convalescent COVID-19. From T cells, B-cell-depleted T cells, or PBMCs came the material, which was cDNA or gDNA.

Original processing methods: For nucleated cells, counts were estimated from reference gene primer amplification. Measured with immunoSEQ multiplex PCR; TCRdb has only the in-frame clones, and not every one. That table supplies the V and J calls and clone size; D and trimming were determined from the DNA. The profile shows roughly 230,000 clones, about four fifths of them singletons. Sample: peripheral blood. This TCR was recovered from a man between 50 and 59 years old with active or convalescent COVID-19.

The CDR3 sequence is CAWMRRGLNEQYF. DNA for the CDR3: TGTGCCTGGATGCGCAGGGGGTTGAACGAGCAGTACTTC. The V gene is TRBV30, the J gene TRBJ2-7; TRBD1 agrees at 7 bases. This CDR3 has 13 amino acids. With 4 bases clipped from V and 5 bases from J, the junction kept 8 bases outside the gene matches. Germline CDR1 reads GTSNPN; CDR2 reads SVGIG (reference sequence).